This T cell receptor (beta chain) was observed in a study of cytomegalovirus exposure and HLA in healthy donors. Vbeta (60) and Jbeta (13) primers were used in the PCR. Using immunoSEQ multiplex PCR, the repertoire was profiled, and TCRdb retains in-frame clones only, with some absent. The sample gives approximately 220,000 clones, roughly 70% of which show up once; 1.8% is in the top ten. A word on this clone: The antigen is unknown.

Donors likely had unrecorded immune exposures despite being nominally healthy when sampled. Notes on the study in general: Later on, an analysis tied approximately 15,000 TCR beta sequences to HLA alleles at 0.05 false discovery rate. The study designated 150 or so TCR beta chains cytomegalovirus-associated.

The length of the CDR3 is 15 residues. Trimming took 6 bases from V and 2 from J; bases not matched to a gene: 9. Germline V lookup: CDR1 MNHEY, CDR2 SVGAGI. This rearrangement joins TRBV6-5 to TRBJ2-7; 8 nucleotides match TRBD1. Source material: PBMCs. This sequence originates from a woman aged 25-40 years in good health and CMV-seronegative. CDR3 sequence: CASRLDRAETYEQYF. The CDR3 DNA follows: TGTGCCAGCAGATTGGACAGGGCGGAAACCTACGAGCAGTACTTC.